The clone carrying this T cell receptor (beta chain) was seen only once. The data are from a study of Ad26.COV2.S vaccination and SARS-CoV-2 variants. Overall study: Intramuscular Ad26.COV2.S doses were given once or twice, 56 days apart.

Assay: immunoSEQ multiplex PCR; the TCRdb copy retains only in-frame clones and omits some. In the table there are about 350,000 clones, 88% of which are singletons. Treatment denoted: roughly 18 received Ad26.COV2.S at low or high dose, single or two shots; roughly 5 received placebo; per-sample allocation not given. All samples were drawn on day 63, counting from the first vaccine or placebo injection. Germline values: CDR1 SGHTA, CDR2 FQGNSA. The CDR3 runs to 14 residues. Trimming stripped 4 bases from V and 2 bases from J, with 8 bases between. V is TRBV7-2 and J is TRBJ1-4; D is ambiguous. This TCR came from a person aged 18-60 years who received the Ad26.COV2.S COVID-19 vaccine or a placebo. Sequenced here: peripheral blood, sampled in a trial of Ad26.COV2.S vaccine versus placebo. The CDR3 nucleotides read TGTGCCAGCAGCTCTAGGGCGACTAATGAAAAACTGTTTTTT. This encodes CASSSRATNEKLFF.